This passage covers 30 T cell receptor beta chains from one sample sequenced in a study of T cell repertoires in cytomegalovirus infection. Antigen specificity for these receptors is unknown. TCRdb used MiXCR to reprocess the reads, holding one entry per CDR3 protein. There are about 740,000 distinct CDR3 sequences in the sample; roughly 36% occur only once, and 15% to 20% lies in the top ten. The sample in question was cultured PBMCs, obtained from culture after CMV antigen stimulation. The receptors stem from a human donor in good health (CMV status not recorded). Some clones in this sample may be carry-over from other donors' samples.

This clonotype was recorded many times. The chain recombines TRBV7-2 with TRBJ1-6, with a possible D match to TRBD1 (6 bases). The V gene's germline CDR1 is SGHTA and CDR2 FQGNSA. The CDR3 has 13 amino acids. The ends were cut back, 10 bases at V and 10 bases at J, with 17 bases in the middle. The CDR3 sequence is CATQQGMGSPLHF. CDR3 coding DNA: TGTGCCACGCAACAGGGAATGGGATCACCCCTCCACTTT.

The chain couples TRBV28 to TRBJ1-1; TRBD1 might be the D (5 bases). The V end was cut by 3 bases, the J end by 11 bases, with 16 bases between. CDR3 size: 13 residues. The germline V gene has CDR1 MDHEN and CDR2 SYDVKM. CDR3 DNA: TGTGCCAGCAGTTTGGGGGGAACCCAGGCTGCTTTCTTT. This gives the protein CASSLGGTQAAFF.

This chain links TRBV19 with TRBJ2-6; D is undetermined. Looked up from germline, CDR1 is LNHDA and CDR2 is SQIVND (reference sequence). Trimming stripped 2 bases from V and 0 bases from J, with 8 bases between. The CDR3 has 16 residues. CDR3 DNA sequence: TGTGCCAGTAGTATAAGACCGGTCTCTGGGGCCAACGTCCTGACTTTC. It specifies CASSIRPVSGANVLTF.

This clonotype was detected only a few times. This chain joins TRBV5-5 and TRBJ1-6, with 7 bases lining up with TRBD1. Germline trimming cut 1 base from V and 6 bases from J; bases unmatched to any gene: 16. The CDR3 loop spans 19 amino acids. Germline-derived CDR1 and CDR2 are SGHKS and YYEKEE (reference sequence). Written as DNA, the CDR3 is TGTGCCAGCAGCTTGACCTTTTTGGGCCAGGGACAGTTTAATTCACCCCTCCACTTT. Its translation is CASSLTFLGQGQFNSPLHF.

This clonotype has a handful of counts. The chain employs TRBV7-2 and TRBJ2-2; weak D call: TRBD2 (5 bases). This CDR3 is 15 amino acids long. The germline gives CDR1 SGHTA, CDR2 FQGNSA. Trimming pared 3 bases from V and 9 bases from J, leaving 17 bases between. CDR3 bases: TGTGCCAGCAGCTTTTACCGGGGTCATGTTCGGGAGCTGTTTTTT. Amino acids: CASSFYRGHVRELFF.

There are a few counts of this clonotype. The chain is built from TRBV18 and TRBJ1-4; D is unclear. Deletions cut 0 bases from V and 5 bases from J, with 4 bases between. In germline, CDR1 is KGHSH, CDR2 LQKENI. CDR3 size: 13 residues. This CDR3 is CASSPPSNEKLFF. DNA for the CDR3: TGTGCCAGCTCACCACCTTCGAATGAAAAACTGTTTTTT.

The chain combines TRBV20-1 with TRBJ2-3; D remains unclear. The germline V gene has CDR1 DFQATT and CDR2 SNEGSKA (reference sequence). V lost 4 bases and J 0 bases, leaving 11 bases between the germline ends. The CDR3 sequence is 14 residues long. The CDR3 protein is CSAKPPVSTDTQYF. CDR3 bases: TGCAGTGCTAAACCTCCTGTTAGCACAGATACGCAGTATTTT.

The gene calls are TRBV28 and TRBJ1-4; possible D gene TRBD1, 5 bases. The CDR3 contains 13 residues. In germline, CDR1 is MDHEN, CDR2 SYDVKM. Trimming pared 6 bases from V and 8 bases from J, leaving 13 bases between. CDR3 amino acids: CASRARAREKLFF. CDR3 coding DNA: TGTGCCAGCAGAGCCAGGGCGCGCGAAAAACTGTTTTTT.

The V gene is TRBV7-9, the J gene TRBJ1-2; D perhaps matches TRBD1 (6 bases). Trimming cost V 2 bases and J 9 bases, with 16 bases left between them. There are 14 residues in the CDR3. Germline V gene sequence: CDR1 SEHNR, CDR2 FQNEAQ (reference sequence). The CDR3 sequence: CASSLSGGGRSYTF. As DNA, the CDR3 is TGTGCCAGCAGCTTATCGGGAGGGGGAAGGAGCTACACCTTC.

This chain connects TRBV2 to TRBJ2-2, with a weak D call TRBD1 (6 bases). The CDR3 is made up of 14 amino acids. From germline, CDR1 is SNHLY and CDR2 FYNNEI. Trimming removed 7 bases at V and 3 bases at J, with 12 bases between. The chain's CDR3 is CASTSRGYTGELFF. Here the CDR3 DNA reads TGTGCCAGCACCTCCAGGGGCTACACCGGGGAGCTGTTTTTT.

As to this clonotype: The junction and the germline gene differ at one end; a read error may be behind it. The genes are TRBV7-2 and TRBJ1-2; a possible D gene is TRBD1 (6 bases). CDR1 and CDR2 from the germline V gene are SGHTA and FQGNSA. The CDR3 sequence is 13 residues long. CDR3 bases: TGTGCCAGCAGCCCGGGGGCTAGCTATAGCTACACCTTC. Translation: CASSPGASYSYTF.

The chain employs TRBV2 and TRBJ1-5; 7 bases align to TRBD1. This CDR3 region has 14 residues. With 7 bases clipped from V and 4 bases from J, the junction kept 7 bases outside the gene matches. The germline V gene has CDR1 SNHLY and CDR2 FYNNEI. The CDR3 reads CASTSGTVNQPQHF. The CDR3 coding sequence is TGTGCCAGCACGTCCGGGACAGTGAATCAGCCCCAGCATTTT.

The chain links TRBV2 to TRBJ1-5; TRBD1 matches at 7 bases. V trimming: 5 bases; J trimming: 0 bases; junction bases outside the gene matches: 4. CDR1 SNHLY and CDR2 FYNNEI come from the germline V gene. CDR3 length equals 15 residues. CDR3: CASSWGQLSNQPQHF. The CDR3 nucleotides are TGTGCCAGCAGTTGGGGACAGCTTAGCAATCAGCCCCAGCATTTT.

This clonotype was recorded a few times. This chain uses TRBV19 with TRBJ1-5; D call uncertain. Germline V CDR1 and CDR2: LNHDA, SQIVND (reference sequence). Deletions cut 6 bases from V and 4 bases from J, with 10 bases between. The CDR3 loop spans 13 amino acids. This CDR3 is CASSARENQPQHF. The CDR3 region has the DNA TGTGCCAGTAGCGCCAGAGAGAATCAGCCCCAGCATTTT.

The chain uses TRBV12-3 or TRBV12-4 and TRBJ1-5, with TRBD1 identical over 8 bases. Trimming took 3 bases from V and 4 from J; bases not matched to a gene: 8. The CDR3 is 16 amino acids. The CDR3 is CASSLGPHRGNQPQHF. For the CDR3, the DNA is TGTGCCAGCAGTTTGGGACCTCACAGGGGGAATCAGCCCCAGCATTTT.

The CDR3 DNA reads TGTGCCAGCAGCCTGGGACAGCTTAATTCACCCCTCCACTTT. Its protein product is CASSLGQLNSPLHF. The chain carries TRBV5-8 and TRBJ1-6; the match to TRBD1 covers 7 bases. The V gene end was trimmed by 4 bases and the J gene end by 6 bases; junction bases not matched to a gene: 4. CDR1 SGHTS and CDR2 YDEGEE come from the germline V gene. The CDR3 covers 14 residues.

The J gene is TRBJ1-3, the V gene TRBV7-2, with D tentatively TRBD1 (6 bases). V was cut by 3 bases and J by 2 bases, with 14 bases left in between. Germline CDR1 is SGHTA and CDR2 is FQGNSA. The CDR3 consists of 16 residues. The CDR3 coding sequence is TGTGCCAGCAGCTTCCTTACAGGGTTCGCTGGAAACACCATATATTTT. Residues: CASSFLTGFAGNTIYF.

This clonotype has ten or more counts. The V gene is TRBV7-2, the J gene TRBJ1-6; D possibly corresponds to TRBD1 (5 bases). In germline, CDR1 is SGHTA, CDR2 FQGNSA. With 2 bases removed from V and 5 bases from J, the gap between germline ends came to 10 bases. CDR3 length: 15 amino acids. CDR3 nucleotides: TGTGCCAGCAGCTTACAGGCAGGGAATAATTCACCCCTCCACTTT. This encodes CASSLQAGNNSPLHF.

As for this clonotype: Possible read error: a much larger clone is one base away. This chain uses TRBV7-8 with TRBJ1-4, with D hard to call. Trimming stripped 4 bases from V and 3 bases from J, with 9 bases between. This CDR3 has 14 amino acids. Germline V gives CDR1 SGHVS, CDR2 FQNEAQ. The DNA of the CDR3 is TGTGCCAGCAGCTCGGACGGAGCTAATGAAAAACTGTTTTTT. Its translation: CASSSDGANEKLFF.

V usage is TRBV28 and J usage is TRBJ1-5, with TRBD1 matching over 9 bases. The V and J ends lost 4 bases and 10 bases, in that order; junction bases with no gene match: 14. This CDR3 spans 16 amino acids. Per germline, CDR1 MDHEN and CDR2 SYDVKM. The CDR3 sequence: CASSSPPGQGKLPQHF. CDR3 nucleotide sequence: TGTGCCAGCAGTTCTCCTCCGGGACAGGGAAAGCTACCCCAGCATTTT.

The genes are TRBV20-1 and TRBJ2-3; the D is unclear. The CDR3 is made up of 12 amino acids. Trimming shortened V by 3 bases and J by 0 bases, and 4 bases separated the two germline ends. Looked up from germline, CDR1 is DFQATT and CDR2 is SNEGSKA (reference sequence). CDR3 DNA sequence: TGCAGTGCTAGTTCTAGCACAGATACGCAGTATTTT. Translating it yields CSASSSTDTQYF.

As DNA, the CDR3 is TGTGCCAGCTCGGCCCGGGGGGGGGCCCCCTACAATGAGCAGTTCTTC. It is translated as CASSARGGAPYNEQFF. This rearrangement joins TRBV6-1 to TRBJ2-1, with 8 bases fitting TRBD2. This CDR3 has 16 amino acids. V shed 8 bases and J 2 bases; nucleotides not matched to a gene: 11. Germline lookup yields CDR1 MNHNS and CDR2 SASEGT.

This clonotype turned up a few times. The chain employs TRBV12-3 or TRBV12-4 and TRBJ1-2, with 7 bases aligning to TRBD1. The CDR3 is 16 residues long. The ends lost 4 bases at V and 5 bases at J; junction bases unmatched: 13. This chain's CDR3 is CASSSDRQGAHYGYTF. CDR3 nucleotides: TGTGCCAGCAGTTCTGACAGACAGGGAGCCCATTATGGCTACACCTTC.

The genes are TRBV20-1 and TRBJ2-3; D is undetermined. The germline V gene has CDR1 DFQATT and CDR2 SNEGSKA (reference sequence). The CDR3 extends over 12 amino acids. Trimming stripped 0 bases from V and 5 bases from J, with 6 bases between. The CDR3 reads CSARDRIDTQYF. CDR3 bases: TGCAGTGCTAGAGATCGGATAGATACGCAGTATTTT.

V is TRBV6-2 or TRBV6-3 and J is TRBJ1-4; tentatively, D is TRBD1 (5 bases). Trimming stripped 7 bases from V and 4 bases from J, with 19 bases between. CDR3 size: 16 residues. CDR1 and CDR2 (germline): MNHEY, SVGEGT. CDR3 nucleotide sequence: TGTGCCAGCACCGACCCTTCTGGGGGGGATAATGAAAAACTGTTTTTT. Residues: CASTDPSGGDNEKLFF.

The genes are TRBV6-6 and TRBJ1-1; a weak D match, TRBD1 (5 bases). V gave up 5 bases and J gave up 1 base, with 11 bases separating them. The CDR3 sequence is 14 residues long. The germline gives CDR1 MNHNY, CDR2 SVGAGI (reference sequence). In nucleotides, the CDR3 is TGTGCCAGCAGTGTCGGGACGCCGAACACTGAAGCTTTCTTT. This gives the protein CASSVGTPNTEAFF.

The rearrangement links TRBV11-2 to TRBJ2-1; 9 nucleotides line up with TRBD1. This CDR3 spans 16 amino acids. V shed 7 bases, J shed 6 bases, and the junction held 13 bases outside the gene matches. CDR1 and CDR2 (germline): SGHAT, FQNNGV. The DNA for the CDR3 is TGTGCCAGCACCCACTATCGGGACAGGGCTCGCAATGAGCAGTTCTTC. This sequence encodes CASTHYRDRARNEQFF.

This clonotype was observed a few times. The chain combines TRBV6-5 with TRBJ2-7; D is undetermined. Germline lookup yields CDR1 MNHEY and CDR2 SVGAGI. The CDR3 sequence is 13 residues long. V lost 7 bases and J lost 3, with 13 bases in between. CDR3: CASKEGSLYEQYF. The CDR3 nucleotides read TGTGCCAGCAAAGAAGGCTCCCTCTACGAGCAGTACTTC.

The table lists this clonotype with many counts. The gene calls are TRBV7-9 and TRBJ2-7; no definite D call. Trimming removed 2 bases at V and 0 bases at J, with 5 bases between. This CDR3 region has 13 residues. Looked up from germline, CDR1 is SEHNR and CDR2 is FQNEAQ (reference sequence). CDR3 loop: CASSLPSSYEQYF. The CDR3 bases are TGTGCCAGCAGCTTACCGAGCTCCTACGAGCAGTACTTC.

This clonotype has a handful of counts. CDR3 protein: CSPPGRGTGNSGANVLTF. Here the CDR3 DNA reads TGCAGCCCTCCCGGACGGGGGACAGGGAACTCTGGGGCCAACGTCCTGACTTTC. The chain employs TRBV29-1 and TRBJ2-6, with 9 bases lining up with TRBD1. V shed 8 bases, J shed 0 bases, and the junction held 14 bases outside the gene matches. Germline V gene data show CDR1 as SQVTM and CDR2 as ANQGSEA. The CDR3 length is 18 residues.